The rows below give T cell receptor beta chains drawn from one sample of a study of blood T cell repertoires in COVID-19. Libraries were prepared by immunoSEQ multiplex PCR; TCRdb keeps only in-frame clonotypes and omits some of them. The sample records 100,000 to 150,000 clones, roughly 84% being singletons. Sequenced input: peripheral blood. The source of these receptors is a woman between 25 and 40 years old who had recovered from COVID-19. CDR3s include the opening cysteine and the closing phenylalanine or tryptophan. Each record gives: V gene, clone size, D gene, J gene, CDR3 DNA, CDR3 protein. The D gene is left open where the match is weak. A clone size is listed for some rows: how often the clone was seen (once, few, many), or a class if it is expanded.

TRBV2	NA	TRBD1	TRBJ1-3	TGTGCCAGCAGGGGACAGGGGACCTTCTCTGGAAACACCATATATTTT	CASRGQGTFSGNTIYF
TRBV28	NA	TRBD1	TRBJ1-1	TGTGCCAGCAGGGGACAGGGGGCCACTGAAGCTTTCTTT	CASRGQGATEAFF
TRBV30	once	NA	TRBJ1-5	TGTGCCTGGAGTCTGGGGGCCTCTTATAGCAATCAGCCCCAGCATTTT	CAWSLGASYSNQPQHF
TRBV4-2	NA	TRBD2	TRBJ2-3	TGTGCCAGCAGCCAAGATCCCATTCTAGCGGACACAGATACGCAGTATTTT	CASSQDPILADTDTQYF
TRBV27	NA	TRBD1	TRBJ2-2	TGTGCCAGCCGTTCAGACAGGGTCGAAGTGACCGGGGAGCTGTTTTTT	CASRSDRVEVTGELFF
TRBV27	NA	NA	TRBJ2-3	TGTGCCAGCAGTCTGGGGAGGAACACAGATACGCAGTATTTT	CASSLGRNTDTQYF
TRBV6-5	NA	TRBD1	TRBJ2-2	TGTGCCAGCAGTTACCTGGGACAGCCCAACACCGGGGAGCTGTTTTTT	CASSYLGQPNTGELFF
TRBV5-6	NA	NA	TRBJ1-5	TGTGCCAGCAGCCAAGCCCCCTTGCAGCCCCAGCATTTT	CASSQAPLQPQHF
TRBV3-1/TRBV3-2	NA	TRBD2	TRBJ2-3	TGTGCCAGCAGCCTTAGACTAGCGGGGCACGGGGATACGCAGTATTTT	CASSLRLAGHGDTQYF
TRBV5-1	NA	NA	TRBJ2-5	TGCGCCAGCAGCTTGGCCCGGGTAATCACCCAAGAGACCCAGTACTTC	CASSLARVITQETQYF
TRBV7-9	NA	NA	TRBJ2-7	TGTGCCAGCAGCTTATCGGAGAACGAGCAGTACTTC	CASSLSENEQYF
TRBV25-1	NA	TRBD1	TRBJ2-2	TGTGCCAGCAGTGAATTGGACAGGGGTTATACCGGGGAGCTGTTTTTT	CASSELDRGYTGELFF
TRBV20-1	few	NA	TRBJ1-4	TGCAGTGCTAGCAGCGGTGAAAAACTGTTTTTT	CSASSGEKLFF
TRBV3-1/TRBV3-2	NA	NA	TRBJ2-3	TGTGCCAGCAGCCAATTACCGAGACTAGGTAGCACAGATACGCAGTATTTT	CASSQLPRLGSTDTQYF
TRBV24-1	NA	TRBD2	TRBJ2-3	TGTGCCACCAGTGATTTCGGTAGCGGGGGACCGGATACGCAGTATTTT	CATSDFGSGGPDTQYF
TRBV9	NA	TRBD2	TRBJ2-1	TGTGCCAGCAGCGTAGCCGGACTAGCGGGGGGGAGCAATGAGCAGTTCTTC	CASSVAGLAGGSNEQFF
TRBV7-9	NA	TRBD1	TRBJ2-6	TGTGCCAGCAGCCCCGGGACAGGGGTTACTGGGGCCAACGTCCTGACTTTC	CASSPGTGVTGANVLTF
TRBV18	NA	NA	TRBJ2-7	TGTGCCAGCTCGTCAGGACTGAATACCTACGAGCAGTACTTC	CASSSGLNTYEQYF
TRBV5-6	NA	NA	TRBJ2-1	TGTGCCAGCAGGCTCCGGGACTACAATGAGCAGTTCTTC	CASRLRDYNEQFF
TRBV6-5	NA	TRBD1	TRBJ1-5	TGTGCCAGCAACGGAGGACAGGGAAATCAGCCCCAGCATTTT	CASNGGQGNQPQHF
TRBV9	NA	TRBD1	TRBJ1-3	TGTGCCAGCAGCGAGAGGAGACAGGGGGCGGGAAACACCATATATTTT	CASSERRQGAGNTIYF
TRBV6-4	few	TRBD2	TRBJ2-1	TGTGCCAGCAGTGAATTAGCGGGGTTCAATGAGCAGTTCTTC	CASSELAGFNEQFF
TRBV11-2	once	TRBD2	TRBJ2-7	TGTGCCAGCAGCTTAGCCGGGGGGAGAGAGCAGTACTTC	CASSLAGGREQYF
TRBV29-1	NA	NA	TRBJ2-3	TGCAGCGTTGAAGCCCCCGAGGTCACAGATACGCAGTATTTT	CSVEAPEVTDTQYF
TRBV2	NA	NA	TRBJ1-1	TGTGCCAGCAAGATGGGGCGGATGAACACTGAAGCTTTCTTT	CASKMGRMNTEAFF
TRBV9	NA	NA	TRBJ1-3	TGTGCCAGCAGCGTAGAAGGGAGCGGAAACACCATATATTTT	CASSVEGSGNTIYF
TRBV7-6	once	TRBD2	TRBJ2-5	TGTGCCAGCAGGCGGGTTCGGCTAGCGGGAGAAGAGACCCAGTACTTC	CASRRVRLAGEETQYF
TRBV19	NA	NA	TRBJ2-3	TGTGCCACTTCCGAGGTTACTGAGGTTCCCCGACCAGATACGCAGTATTTT	CATSEVTEVPRPDTQYF
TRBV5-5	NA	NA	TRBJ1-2	TGTGCCAGCAGCTCGGCCCCCGACAGGCTCCGTAACGGCTACACCTTC	CASSSAPDRLRNGYTF
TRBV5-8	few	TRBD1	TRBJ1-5	TGTGCCAGCAGCTTGTGGACAGGGGATATGAGCAATCAGCCCCAGCATTTT	CASSLWTGDMSNQPQHF
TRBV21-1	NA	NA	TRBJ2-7	TGTGCCAGCAGCAAAACCGGCCGGCGGCGGGGGAACGAGCAGTACTTC	CASSKTGRRRGNEQYF
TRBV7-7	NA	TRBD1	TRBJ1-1	TGTGCTAGCACCCAGAGAGGGGACAGGGGTAACACTGAAGCTTTCTTT	CASTQRGDRGNTEAFF
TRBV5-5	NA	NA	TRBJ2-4	TGTGCCAGCAGCTCTCCCCCCTCCTTCCAAAACATTCAGTACTTC	CASSSPPSFQNIQYF
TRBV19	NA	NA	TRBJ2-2	TGTGCCAGTAGTATTCGGTCCGGGGCGAACACCGGGGAGCTGTTTTTT	CASSIRSGANTGELFF
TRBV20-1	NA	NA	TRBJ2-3	TGCAGTGCTAGTCGGGGGCTAGCGGACACAGATACGCAGTATTTT	CSASRGLADTDTQYF
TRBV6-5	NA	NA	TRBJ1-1	TGTGCCAGCAGTTACTCGCTCGTTCCGGGGACTGAAGCTTTCTTT	CASSYSLVPGTEAFF
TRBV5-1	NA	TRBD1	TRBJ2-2	TGCGCCAGCAGCTTGGGACAGGGTGTCACCGGGGAGCTGTTTTTT	CASSLGQGVTGELFF
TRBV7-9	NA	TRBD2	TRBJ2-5	TGTGCCAGCAGCCTAGCGGGAGGGATTCCGGCCCAGTACTTC	CASSLAGGIPAQYF
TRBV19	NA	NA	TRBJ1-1	TGTGCCAGTATGGTCGGGACACCCGAAGCTTTCTTT	CASMVGTPEAFF
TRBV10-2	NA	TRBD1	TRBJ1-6	TGCGCCAGCAGTTTTATGACAGGGGACAACTATAATTCACCCCTCCACTTT	CASSFMTGDNYNSPLHF
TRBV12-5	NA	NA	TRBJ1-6	TGTGCTAGTGGTTTGGACAGCTCCTATAATTCACCCCTCCACTTT	CASGLDSSYNSPLHF
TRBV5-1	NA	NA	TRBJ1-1	TGCGCCAGCAGCTTGGTCGGGGGTGGAATGGGAACTGAAGCTTTCTTT	CASSLVGGGMGTEAFF
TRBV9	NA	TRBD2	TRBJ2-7	TGTGCCAGCAGCGTAGGGGGGGCTAGCGGGACGCACGAGCAGTACTTC	CASSVGGASGTHEQYF
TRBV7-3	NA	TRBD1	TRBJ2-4	TGTGCCAGCAGCCCGAGACCGACAGGGATTGGAAACATTCAGTACTTC	CASSPRPTGIGNIQYF
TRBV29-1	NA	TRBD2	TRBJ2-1	TGCAGCGTTGAAGGTACGGGGACTAGCGGTTACAATGAGCAGTTCTTC	CSVEGTGTSGYNEQFF
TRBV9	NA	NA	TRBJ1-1	TGTGCCAGCAGCCCTCTCTCGGGGGGCAAGAACACTGAAGCTTTCTTT	CASSPLSGGKNTEAFF
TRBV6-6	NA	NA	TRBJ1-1	TGTGCCAGCAGCTATCAACCGGGAGGGACGTTGTTTCGGGACACTGAAGCTTTCTTT	CASSYQPGGTLFRDTEAFF
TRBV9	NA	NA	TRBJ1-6	TGTGCCAGCAGCGCCCGGGAGGCGGTGGGATCACCCCTCCACTTT	CASSAREAVGSPLHF
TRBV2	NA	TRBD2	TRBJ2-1	TGTGCCAGCAGTGAACTAGCGGGAGTTGATAATGAGCAGTTCTTC	CASSELAGVDNEQFF
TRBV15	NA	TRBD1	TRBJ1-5	TGTGCCACCAGCAGAAAAGCGTGGCAGGGGGAAAGCAATCAGCCCCAGCATTTT	CATSRKAWQGESNQPQHF
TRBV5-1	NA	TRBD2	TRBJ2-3	TGCGCCAGCAGCCCCGGGGGTAGCGGGGTCGCAGATACGCAGTATTTT	CASSPGGSGVADTQYF
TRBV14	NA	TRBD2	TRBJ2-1	TGTGCCAGCAGCCGGTTACTAGCGGGAAGTACAAATGAGCAGTTCTTC	CASSRLLAGSTNEQFF
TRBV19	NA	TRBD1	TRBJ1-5	TGTGCCAGTAGTATGGGTGACAGGGAACAGCCCCAGCATTTT	CASSMGDREQPQHF
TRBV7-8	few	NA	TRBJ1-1	TGTGCCAGCAGCTTAGGCGGATATTTGAACACTGAAGCTTTCTTT	CASSLGGYLNTEAFF
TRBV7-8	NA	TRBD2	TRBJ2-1	TGTGCCAGCAGCTTAGGCGGACTAGCGGGGGGGCCGGATGAGCAGTTCTTC	CASSLGGLAGGPDEQFF
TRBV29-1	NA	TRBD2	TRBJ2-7	TGCAGCGTTGCCACTAGCGCCTCCTACGAGCAGTACTTC	CSVATSASYEQYF
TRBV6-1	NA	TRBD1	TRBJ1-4	TGTGCCAGCAGTGAAGGGACAGGGGCATGGGAAAAACTGTTTTTT	CASSEGTGAWEKLFF
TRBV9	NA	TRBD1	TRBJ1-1	TGTGCCAGCAGCGAACAGGGGGTGAACACTGAAGCTTTCTTT	CASSEQGVNTEAFF